This T cell receptor (beta chain) was found in a study of blood T cell repertoires in COVID-19. Across the study: T cells, B-cell-depleted T cells, or PBMCs supplied cDNA or gDNA.

This clone was seen once. CDR1 is LGHNA, CDR2 YNFKEQ, per germline. J gave up 3 bases and V 1 base, and 6 bases lay outside the gene matches. The CDR3 runs 15 residues. In assigning cohorts, the study relied on participant-reported clinical history. Data came from immunoSEQ multiplex PCR; TCRdb stores just in-frame clones and leaves some out. The sample carries around 330,000 clones, 89% recorded once. The chain couples TRBV4-2 to TRBJ2-7, with 7 bases aligning to TRBD2. Sequencing was carried out using PBMCs or T cells enriched from blood (not recorded which). The clonotype comes from a woman aged 40 to 49 who had recovered from COVID-19. Here the CDR3 reads CASSQAGGGIYEQYF. For the CDR3, the DNA is TGTGCCAGCAGCCAAGCGGGAGGCGGGATCTACGAGCAGTACTTC.